The 5 T cell receptor beta chains reported below all come from one sample, sequenced in a study of shared clonotypes between healthy human individuals. Positively selected for CCR7, the CD45RO-negative cells used as naive CD8 cells excluded terminally differentiated effector memory CD45RA+ cells. Data came from immunoSEQ multiplex PCR; TCRdb stores just in-frame clones and leaves some out. The sample records some 580,000 clones, 98% being singletons. What was sequenced was naive CD8+ T cells sorted from blood. Receptors originate from a man between 25 and 39 years old in good health.

CDR3 nucleotide sequence: TGCGCCAGTTGCCGGGACTCCATGGCCCCGAACGAGCAGTACTTC. Its protein product is CASCRDSMAPNEQYF. The genes are TRBV4-1 and TRBJ2-7; the D gene is possibly TRBD2 (6 bases). Germline V gene lookup returns CDR1 MGHRA and CDR2 YSYEKL. This CDR3 has 15 residues. V was pared by 9 bases and J by 5 bases, with 23 bases between.

The rearrangement links TRBV27 to TRBJ2-7; 7 bases match TRBD2. This CDR3 spans 16 amino acids. Per germline, CDR1 MNHEY and CDR2 SMNVEV (reference sequence). Trimming took 2 bases from V and 6 from J; bases not matched to a gene: 13. The CDR3 coding sequence is TGTGCCAGCAGTTTAAGGGCCGGGACTACCACTATCGAGCAGTACTTC. Amino acid sequence: CASSLRAGTTTIEQYF.

CDR3 loop: CASSVVLAGYNEQFF. In DNA form, the CDR3 reads TGTGCCAGCAGCGTAGTGCTAGCGGGGTACAATGAGCAGTTCTTC. This chain uses TRBV9 with TRBJ2-1; 9 nucleotides match TRBD2. Germline CDR1 is SGDLS and CDR2 is YYNGEE. V shed 0 bases and J 4 bases; nucleotides not matched to a gene: 2. CDR3 length: 15 amino acids.

The chain combines TRBV9 with TRBJ2-3; D tentatively reads TRBD1 or TRBD2 (5 bases each). CDR1 is SGDLS and CDR2 is YYNGEE in the germline V gene. V shed 2 bases and J shed 9 bases, with 19 bases lying between them. The CDR3 runs to 15 residues. The CDR3 DNA sequence: TGTGCCAGCAGCGTCACCGGGACCGCCTGGGAAACGCAGTATTTT. Translated: CASSVTGTAWETQYF.

The chain links TRBV6-4 to TRBJ2-1, with 9 bases that match TRBD2. Germline assignment: CDR1 MRHNA and CDR2 SNTAGT. The CDR3 runs 15 residues. The J segment lost 9 bases and the V segment lost 2 bases, leaving 8 bases of the junction unmatched. The CDR3 region is CASSDISGRGAEQFF. Here the CDR3 DNA reads TGTGCCAGCAGTGACATTAGCGGGAGAGGTGCTGAGCAGTTCTTC.